The rows below give T cell receptor beta chains drawn from one sample of a study of cytomegalovirus exposure and HLA in healthy donors. TCRdb's copy holds only in-frame clones and misses some; the assay was immunoSEQ multiplex PCR. The sample includes more than 95,000 clones, 75% to 85% seen only once; the top ten take roughly 6%. The sample comprised PBMCs. The receptors come from a man between 18 and 35 years old in good health and CMV-seronegative. Each CDR3 is given with its conserved first and last residue. Fields, in order: D gene, V gene, clone size, CDR3 length, J gene, CDR3 protein, CDR3 DNA. A D gene is named only where the DNA matches it firmly. Clone size is stated in some rows and not others, as once, few, many or a class when expanded.

>-|TRBV12-5|-|17|TRBJ2-7
CASGLGGATGISYEQYF
TGTGCTAGTGGTTTGGGAGGAGCAACGGGAATCTCCTACGAGCAGTACTTC
>TRBD1|TRBV9|-|17|TRBJ1-3
CASSVFDRGNSGNTIYF
TGTGCCAGCAGCGTATTCGACAGGGGAAACTCTGGAAACACCATATATTTT
>TRBD1|TRBV5-7|-|14|TRBJ2-7
CASSSDRGIYEQYF
TGTGCCAGCAGCTCGGACAGGGGGATCTACGAGCAGTACTTC
>-|TRBV11-3|-|14|TRBJ1-1
CASSLDPGRLPAFF
TGTGCCAGCAGCTTAGACCCCGGCAGGCTTCCAGCTTTCTTT
>TRBD2|TRBV28|few|15|TRBJ2-1
CASTRGLAGLIEQFF
TGTGCCAGCACACGGGGACTAGCGGGGTTAATTGAGCAGTTCTTC
>-|TRBV9|-|17|TRBJ2-1
CASSAERLRSSYNEQFF
TGTGCCAGCAGCGCCGAGCGGCTCAGGAGCTCCTACAATGAGCAGTTCTTC
>-|TRBV7-8|-|15|TRBJ1-1
CASSLARFGGTEAFF
TGTGCCAGCAGCTTAGCGCGTTTCGGGGGCACTGAAGCTTTCTTT
>TRBD1|TRBV6-5|-|14|TRBJ2-3
CASSGTGRPDTQYF
TGTGCCAGCTCCGGGACAGGGCGGCCAGATACGCAGTATTTT
>TRBD1|TRBV4-3|medium-sized|16|TRBJ2-2
CASSQPPGQGSGELFF
TGCGCCAGCAGCCAACCTCCGGGACAGGGGTCCGGGGAGCTGTTTTTT
>-|TRBV27|-|13|TRBJ1-5
CASSFLQGQPQHF
TGTGCCAGCAGTTTCCTGCAGGGACAGCCCCAGCATTTT
>-|TRBV7-2|once|16|TRBJ1-6
CASSLRTGPYNSPLHF
TGTGCCAGCAGCTTAAGAACAGGTCCCTATAATTCACCCCTCCACTTT
>-|TRBV27|-|15|TRBJ1-6
CASPPIRGARFPLHF
TGTGCCAGCCCCCCTATCCGGGGGGCGCGGTTCCCCCTCCACTTT
>-|TRBV13|-|16|TRBJ2-3
CASSPTSADDTDTQYF
TGTGCCAGCAGCCCGACCTCAGCGGACGATACAGATACGCAGTATTTT
>-|TRBV6-5|-|12|TRBJ2-1
CASSYGRGLQFF
TGTGCCAGCAGTTACGGTAGGGGTCTGCAGTTCTTC
>TRBD1|TRBV30|-|14|TRBJ1-3
CAWRTGQSKNTIYF
TGTGCCTGGAGGACAGGGCAATCGAAAAACACCATATATTTT
>TRBD1|TRBV29-1|-|15|TRBJ1-2
CSVGRRQGDDYGYTF
TGCAGCGTTGGCAGAAGACAGGGTGACGACTATGGCTACACCTTC
>-|TRBV11-2|-|14|TRBJ1-2
CASSGEQGFYGYTF
TGTGCCAGCAGCGGTGAACAGGGTTTCTATGGCTACACCTTC
>-|TRBV5-4|-|12|TRBJ1-1
CASSPQNTEAFF
TGTGCCAGCAGTCCACAGAACACTGAAGCTTTCTTT
>-|TRBV14|few|18|TRBJ1-4
CASSQMGVVAVPNEKLFF
TGTGCCAGCAGCCAAATGGGAGTGGTGGCGGTACCTAATGAAAAACTGTTTTTT
>-|TRBV27|-|15|TRBJ2-7
CASSFSGNPPNEQYF
TGTGCCAGCAGTTTCTCGGGAAACCCCCCCAACGAGCAGTACTTC
>TRBD1|TRBV7-2|-|14|TRBJ1-2
CASSVTTGEYGYTF
TGTGCCAGCAGCGTAACGACAGGGGAATATGGCTACACCTTC
>TRBD2|TRBV7-3|-|20|TRBJ2-3
CASSQGALISSGRRADTQYF
TGTGCCAGCAGCCAAGGGGCCCTCATCTCTAGCGGGAGACGGGCAGATACGCAGTATTTT
>TRBD1|TRBV5-1|-|15|TRBJ2-5
CASRAGQGYQETQYF
TGCGCCAGCAGGGCCGGACAGGGGTACCAAGAGACCCAGTACTTC
>-|TRBV29-1|-|13|TRBJ2-1
CSLRETSANEQFF
TGCAGCCTCAGGGAGACTAGTGCTAATGAGCAGTTCTTC
>-|TRBV28|-|13|TRBJ1-2
CASSSGGAGGYTF
TGTGCCAGCAGTTCGGGGGGCGCGGGGGGCTACACCTTC
>-|TRBV7-9|-|12|TRBJ2-3
CASTQGTDTQYF
TGTGCCAGCACCCAGGGCACAGATACGCAGTATTTT
>-|TRBV7-9|-|14|TRBJ1-2
CASSPSVRGHGYTF
TGTGCCAGCAGCCCCTCAGTGCGGGGCCACGGCTACACCTTC
>TRBD1|TRBV4-3|-|17|TRBJ2-2
CASSQNIGQVRPGELFF
TGCGCCAGCAGCCAGAACATCGGACAGGTCCGGCCCGGGGAGCTGTTTTTT
>TRBD1|TRBV6-5|-|15|TRBJ1-1
CASSQRQGVGTEAFF
TGTGCCAGCAGCCAAAGACAGGGTGTCGGCACTGAAGCTTTCTTT
>-|TRBV5-4|-|14|TRBJ2-6
CASSYRVGANVLTF
TGTGCCAGCAGTTACAGGGTAGGGGCCAACGTCCTGACTTTC
>TRBD1|TRBV5-4|few|19|TRBJ1-3
CASSWSVIGTGSSGNTIYF
TGTGCCAGCAGCTGGAGTGTTATAGGGACAGGCAGCTCTGGAAACACCATATATTTT
>-|TRBV28|-|13|TRBJ2-7
CASSQREGYEQYF
TGTGCCAGCAGCCAGCGTGAGGGCTACGAGCAGTACTTC
>-|TRBV19|-|13|TRBJ2-7
CASLGRESYEQYF
TGTGCCTCCCTGGGCCGGGAGAGCTACGAGCAGTACTTC
>-|TRBV2|-|11|TRBJ2-1
CASQAALEQFF
TGTGCCAGCCAAGCGGCCTTGGAGCAGTTCTTC
>TRBD2|TRBV18|-|15|TRBJ2-1
CASSPPSREDNEQFF
TGTGCCAGCTCACCACCTTCGCGGGAGGACAATGAGCAGTTCTTC
>-|TRBV11-2|-|14|TRBJ1-1
CASSLFIIDTEAFF
TGTGCCAGCAGCTTATTTATTATCGACACTGAAGCTTTCTTT
>TRBD1|TRBV6-6|-|14|TRBJ2-7
CASSAGTGTYEQYF
TGTGCCAGCAGTGCCGGGACAGGAACCTACGAGCAGTACTTC
>-|TRBV5-4|many|16|TRBJ2-2
CASSGQMDRNTGELFF
TGTGCCAGCAGCGGCCAAATGGACAGGAACACCGGGGAGCTGTTTTTT
>-|TRBV7-9|-|14|TRBJ1-2
CASSLDPQYYGYTF
TGTGCCAGCAGCTTAGACCCCCAGTACTATGGCTACACCTTC
>-|TRBV7-9|few|13|TRBJ1-1
CASSLPGSGEAFF
TGTGCCAGCAGCTTACCGGGCAGCGGAGAAGCTTTCTTT
>-|TRBV13|-|17|TRBJ2-1
CASSLGGGGIVGNEQFF
TGTGCCAGCAGCTTAGGCGGGGGTGGGATAGTGGGCAATGAGCAGTTCTTC
>TRBD2|TRBV6-5|-|16|TRBJ2-2
CASSYDGTREVGGAVF
TGTGCCAGCAGTTACGACGGGACTAGGGAGGTTGGGGGAGCTGTTTTT
>-|TRBV19|once|14|TRBJ2-1
CASRIATGRNEQFF
TGTGCCAGTAGAATTGCGACAGGGAGGAATGAGCAGTTCTTC
>-|TRBV5-5|-|13|TRBJ1-1
CASSSPGRTEAFF
TGTGCCAGCAGCTCCCCGGGGAGGACTGAAGCTTTCTTT
>-|TRBV28|few|14|TRBJ1-5
CASTFEGYNQPQHF
TGTGCCAGCACATTTGAGGGTTACAATCAGCCCCAGCATTTT
>-|TRBV27|-|15|TRBJ2-3
CASSFRRGSTDTQYF
TGTGCCAGCAGTTTTCGGCGCGGGAGCACAGATACGCAGTATTTT
>-|TRBV21-1|-|15|TRBJ1-2
CASSIPGAPNYGYTF
TGTGCCAGCAGCATCCCAGGGGCGCCGAACTATGGCTACACCTTC
>-|TRBV2|-|13|TRBJ1-1
CASSLTGSPEAFF
TGTGCCAGCAGTTTAACAGGGTCCCCTGAAGCTTTCTTT
>-|TRBV4-1|-|15|TRBJ1-2
CASSPATGTNYGYTF
TGCGCCAGCAGCCCCGCAACGGGGACTAACTATGGCTACACCTTC
>TRBD1|TRBV4-3|-|15|TRBJ1-4
CASADRVMANEKLFF
TGCGCCAGCGCGGACAGGGTTATGGCTAATGAAAAACTGTTTTTT
>TRBD2|TRBV7-7|-|14|TRBJ2-2
CASSLAGGTGELFF
TGTGCCAGCAGCTTAGCGGGGGGGACCGGGGAGCTGTTTTTT
>-|TRBV19|few|12|TRBJ1-1
CASGVMNTEAFF
TGTGCCAGCGGGGTGATGAACACTGAAGCTTTCTTT
>-|TRBV7-9|once|16|TRBJ2-7
CASSPNPGAGSYEQYF
TGTGCCAGCAGCCCAAACCCAGGGGCAGGGTCCTACGAGCAGTACTTC
>-|TRBV5-1|-|13|TRBJ2-5
CASSLTGRETQYF
TGCGCCAGCAGCTTAACAGGACGGGAGACCCAGTACTTC